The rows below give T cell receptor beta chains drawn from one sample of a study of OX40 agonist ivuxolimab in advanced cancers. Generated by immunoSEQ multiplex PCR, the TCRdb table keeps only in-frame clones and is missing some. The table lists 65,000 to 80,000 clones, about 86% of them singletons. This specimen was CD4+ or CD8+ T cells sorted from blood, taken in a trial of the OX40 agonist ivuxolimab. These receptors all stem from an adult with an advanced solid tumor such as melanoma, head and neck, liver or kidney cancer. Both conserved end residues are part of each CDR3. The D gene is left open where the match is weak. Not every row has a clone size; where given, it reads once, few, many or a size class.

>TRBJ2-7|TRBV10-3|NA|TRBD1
CAISTGQGAGGSYEQYF
TGTGCCATCAGTACCGGACAGGGAGCGGGCGGATCCTACGAGCAGTACTTC
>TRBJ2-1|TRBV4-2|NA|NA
CASSQVSFNEQFF
TGTGCCAGCAGCCAAGTGAGTTTCAATGAGCAGTTCTTC
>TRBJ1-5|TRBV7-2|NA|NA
CASSLAARGQPQHF
TGTGCCAGCAGCTTAGCGGCCAGGGGTCAGCCCCAGCATTTT
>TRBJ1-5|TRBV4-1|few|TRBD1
CASSQDPTGVQPQHF
TGCGCCAGCAGCCAAGATCCGACAGGGGTTCAGCCCCAGCATTTT
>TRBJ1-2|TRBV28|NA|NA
CASSPRTSYGYTF
TGTGCCAGCAGTCCTCGGACGAGTTATGGCTACACCTTC
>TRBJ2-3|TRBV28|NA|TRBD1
CASSLRTGSTDTQYF
TGTGCCAGCAGTTTAAGGACAGGCAGCACAGATACGCAGTATTTT
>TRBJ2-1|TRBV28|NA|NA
CASSLTGEQFF
TGTGCCAGCAGTTTAACGGGCGAGCAGTTCTTC
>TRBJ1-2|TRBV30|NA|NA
CAWSMGSVGRGYTF
TGTGCCTGGAGTATGGGCAGCGTCGGTCGGGGCTACACCTTC
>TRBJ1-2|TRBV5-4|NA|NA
CASSLDGLNYGYTF
TGTGCCAGCAGCTTGGATGGACTCAACTATGGCTACACCTTC
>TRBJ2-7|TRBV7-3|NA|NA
CASSPFEGYEQYF
TGTGCCAGCAGCCCCTTTGAGGGCTACGAGCAGTACTTC
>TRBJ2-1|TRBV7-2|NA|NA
CASSSGGWDRHNEQFF
TGTGCCAGCAGCTCCGGGGGTTGGGACAGACACAATGAGCAGTTCTTC
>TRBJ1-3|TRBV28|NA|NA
CASSSLQANTIYF
TGTGCCAGCAGTTCCCTACAGGCAAACACCATATATTTT
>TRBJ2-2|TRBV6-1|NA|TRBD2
CASSERLAGGFWGGELFF
TGTGCCAGCAGTGAAAGACTAGCGGGAGGGTTCTGGGGCGGGGAGCTGTTTTTT
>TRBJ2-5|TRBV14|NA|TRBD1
CASSPHWTGSQETQYF
TGTGCCAGCAGCCCCCACTGGACAGGGTCCCAAGAGACCCAGTACTTC
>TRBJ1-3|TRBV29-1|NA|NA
CSVGGAGNTIYF
TGCAGCGTTGGAGGGGCTGGAAACACCATATATTTT
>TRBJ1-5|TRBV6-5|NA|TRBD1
CASSWDSSNQPQHF
TGTGCCAGCAGTTGGGACAGTAGCAATCAGCCCCAGCATTTT
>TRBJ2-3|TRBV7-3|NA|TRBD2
CASSPEAGTTDTQYF
TGTGCCAGCAGCCCGGAAGCGGGAACCACAGATACGCAGTATTTT
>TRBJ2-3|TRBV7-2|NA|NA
CASSSGENSRRTDTQYF
TGTGCCAGCAGCTCAGGGGAGAATAGCCGTCGCACAGATACGCAGTATTTT
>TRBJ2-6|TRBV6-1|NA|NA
CASSGGHNSGANVLTF
TGTGCCAGCAGTGGGGGACACAACTCTGGGGCCAACGTCCTGACTTTC
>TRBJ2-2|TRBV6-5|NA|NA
CASSYRQAATGELFF
TGTGCCAGCAGTTACCGACAGGCAGCCACCGGGGAGCTGTTTTTT
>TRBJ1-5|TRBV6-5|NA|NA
CASSYTVSQPQHF
TGTGCCAGCAGTTATACTGTTTCTCAGCCCCAGCATTTT
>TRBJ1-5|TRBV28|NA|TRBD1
CASSFRDRGSNQPQHF
TGTGCCAGCAGTTTTCGGGACAGGGGTAGCAATCAGCCCCAGCATTTT
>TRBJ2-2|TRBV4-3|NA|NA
CASSSQSGTLTGELFF
TGCGCCAGCAGCTCCCAGTCCGGGACTTTAACCGGGGAGCTGTTTTTT
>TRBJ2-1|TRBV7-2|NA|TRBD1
CASSQTGGGQFF
TGTGCCAGCAGCCAGACAGGGGGCGGGCAGTTCTTC
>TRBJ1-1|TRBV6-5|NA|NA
CASRNGATEAFF
TGTGCCAGCAGGAATGGTGCCACTGAAGCTTTCTTT
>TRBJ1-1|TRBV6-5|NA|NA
CASSLRGSRTEAFF
TGTGCCAGCAGTCTCCGGGGTTCGCGGACTGAAGCTTTCTTT
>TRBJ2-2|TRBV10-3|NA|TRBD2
CAISESITSGTNTGELFF
TGTGCCATCAGTGAGTCGATCACTAGCGGGACGAACACCGGGGAGCTGTTTTTT
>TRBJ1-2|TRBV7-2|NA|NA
CASSSPPPGGYYGYTF
TGTGCCAGCAGCTCCCCCCCTCCGGGAGGATATTATGGCTACACCTTC
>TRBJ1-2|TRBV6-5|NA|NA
CASSALDGVRGYTF
TGTGCCAGCAGCGCGCTTGACGGGGTCCGTGGCTACACCTTC
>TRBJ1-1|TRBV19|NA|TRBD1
CASKWPGGVTEAFF
TGTGCCTCGAAGTGGCCAGGGGGCGTCACTGAAGCTTTCTTT
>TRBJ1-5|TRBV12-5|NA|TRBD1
CASGLTGDSNQPQHF
TGTGCTAGTGGTTTGACAGGGGATAGCAATCAGCCCCAGCATTTT
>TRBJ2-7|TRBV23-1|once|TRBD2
CASGTSGRPGKYF
TGCGCCAGCGGTACTAGCGGGAGACCCGGTAAGTACTTC
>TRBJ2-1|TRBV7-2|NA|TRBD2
CASSLAGGRVNEQFF
TGTGCCAGCAGCCTCGCGGGCGGGAGGGTCAATGAGCAGTTCTTC
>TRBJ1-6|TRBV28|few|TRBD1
CASSLRQGSSPLHF
TGTGCCAGCAGTTTAAGACAGGGAAGTTCACCCCTCCACTTT
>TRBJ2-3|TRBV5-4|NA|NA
CASSLVSGESLNTQYF
TGTGCCAGCAGCTTGGTATCGGGGGAGAGTTTGAATACGCAGTATTTT
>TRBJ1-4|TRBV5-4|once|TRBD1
CASSETGGVKLFF
TGTGCCAGCAGCGAGACAGGGGGCGTAAAACTGTTTTTT
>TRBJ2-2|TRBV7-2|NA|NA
CASSLAGGGSGELFF
TGTGCCAGCAGCTTGGCAGGGGGAGGGAGCGGGGAGCTGTTTTTT
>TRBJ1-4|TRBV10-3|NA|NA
CAISGLAGEKLFF
TGTGCCATCAGTGGACTCGCCGGGGAAAAACTGTTTTTT
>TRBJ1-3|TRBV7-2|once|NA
CASSLQDSGNTIYF
TGTGCCAGCAGCTTACAGGACTCTGGAAACACCATATATTTT
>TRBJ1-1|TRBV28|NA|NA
CAGPRDKGPDAEAFF
TGTGCCGGCCCCCGGGACAAGGGCCCCGACGCTGAAGCTTTCTTT
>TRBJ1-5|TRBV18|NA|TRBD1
CASSPDRGRNQPQHF
TGTGCCAGCTCACCAGACAGGGGGAGGAATCAGCCCCAGCATTTT
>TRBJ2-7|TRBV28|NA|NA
CASSPYSQENYEQYF
TGTGCCAGCAGTCCTTATTCACAGGAGAACTACGAGCAGTACTTC
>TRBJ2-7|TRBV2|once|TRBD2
CASTGGEREQYF
TGTGCCAGCACGGGGGGGGAGCGAGAGCAGTACTTC
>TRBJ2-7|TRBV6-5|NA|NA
CAGPRLEVVHEQYF
TGTGCCGGCCCTCGACTAGAAGTGGTCCACGAGCAGTACTTC
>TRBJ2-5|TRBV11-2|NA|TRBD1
CASSLTGTGMLKTQYF
TGTGCCAGCAGCTTAACCGGGACAGGGATGTTAAAGACCCAGTACTTC
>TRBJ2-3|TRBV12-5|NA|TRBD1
CASGLTGGDTQYF
TGTGCTAGTGGTTTGACAGGGGGCGATACGCAGTATTTT
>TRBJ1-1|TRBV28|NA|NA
CASRLTHTEAFF
TGTGCCAGCAGGCTGACACACACTGAAGCTTTCTTT
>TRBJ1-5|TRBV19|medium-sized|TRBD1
CASSIFQGDRGPWEPQHF
TGTGCCAGTAGTATCTTCCAGGGGGACAGGGGACCTTGGGAGCCCCAGCATTTT
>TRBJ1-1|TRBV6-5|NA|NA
CASITVVNTEAFF
TGTGCCAGCATTACTGTCGTGAACACTGAAGCTTTCTTT
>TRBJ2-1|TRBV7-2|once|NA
CASSLVAREAKRQFF
TGTGCCAGCAGCTTAGTGGCCCGCGAGGCCAAGAGACAGTTCTTC
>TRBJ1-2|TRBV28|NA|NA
CASTSGWGSYGYTF
TGTGCCAGCACCTCAGGGTGGGGCAGTTATGGCTACACCTTC
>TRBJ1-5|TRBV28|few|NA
CASSLPRWSNQPQHF
TGTGCCAGCAGTTTACCCAGGTGGAGCAATCAGCCCCAGCATTTT
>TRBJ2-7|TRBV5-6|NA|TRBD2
CASSPPGLAGSEQYF
TGTGCCAGCAGCCCCCCGGGACTAGCGGGAAGCGAGCAGTACTTC
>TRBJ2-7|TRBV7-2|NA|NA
CASTQGGLALYEQYF
TGTGCCAGCACCCAAGGGGGTCTAGCCCTCTACGAGCAGTACTTC
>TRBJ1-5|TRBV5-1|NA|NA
CASSFLPGYNQPQHF
TGCGCCAGCAGCTTTTTACCGGGGTACAATCAGCCCCAGCATTTT
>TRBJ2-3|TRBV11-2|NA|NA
CASNQGDTQYF
TGTGCCAGCAACCAAGGGGATACGCAGTATTTT
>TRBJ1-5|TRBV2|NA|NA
CASRQYAGTKNQPQHF
TGTGCCAGCAGACAATACGCCGGGACAAAAAATCAGCCCCAGCATTTT
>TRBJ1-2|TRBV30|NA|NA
CASLGRRDSKGYTF
TGTGCCTCCCTGGGCCGCCGGGACTCAAAGGGCTACACCTTC
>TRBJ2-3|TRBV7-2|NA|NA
CASSLGGGDVDTQYF
TGTGCCAGCAGCTTAGGAGGCGGGGATGTTGATACGCAGTATTTT
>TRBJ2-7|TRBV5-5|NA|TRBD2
CASSLTSGGHSYEQYF
TGTGCCAGCAGCTTGACTAGCGGGGGGCACTCCTACGAGCAGTACTTC